This T cell receptor (beta chain) was sequenced for a study of graft-versus-host responses after intestinal transplantation. General observations from the study: Within the allografts of patients who had graft-donor T cell macrochimerism, graft-versus-host to host-versus-graft clonal ratios were high.

CDR3 length equals 15 residues. The trim removed 5 bases at V and 5 bases at J, leaving 7 bases unmatched. In germline, CDR1 is MNHEY, CDR2 SVGAGI. Worth noting for this clone: The antigen remains unidentified.

Profiled with immunoSEQ multiplex PCR; TCRdb holds only in-frame clones, not every one. Here the sample spans 55,000 to 75,000 clones, roughly 84% being singletons. This chain links TRBV6-5 with TRBJ2-1, with 9 bases that match TRBD1. This sample comprised unstimulated CD4+ T cells sorted from spleen or lymph node cells, obtained before transplant. The TCR originated in a human donor who was the organ donor for an intestinal transplant. In DNA, the CDR3 is TGTGCCAGCAGTCCCACAGGGGGCCCCCACAATGAGCAGTTCTTC. As protein: CASSPTGGPHNEQFF.